This TCR beta chain is from a study of Ad26.COV2.S vaccination and SARS-CoV-2 variants. Study in general: The study gave Ad26.COV2.S intramuscularly, once or twice 56 days apart.

Trimming left V 4 bases short and J 4 bases short, with 14 bases between. Per the germline V gene, CDR1 is SGHDT and CDR2 is YYEEEE. This CDR3 contains 14 residues. Treatment reported: some 20 received Ad26.COV2.S at low or high dose, single or two shots; about 5 received placebo; per-sample allocation not given. The investigators took samples on day 63 after the first vaccine or placebo injection. The protocol was immunoSEQ multiplex PCR, while the TCRdb copy is restricted to in-frame clones and leaves out a portion. The repertoire holds about 330,000 clones, almost 90% seen once, with approximately 5.8% in the top ten.

The TCR sequence derives from a person between 18 and 59 years old who received the Ad26.COV2.S COVID-19 vaccine or a placebo. This sample comprised peripheral blood, obtained in a trial of Ad26.COV2.S vaccine versus placebo. The genes are TRBV5-6 and TRBJ1-2; D uncertain. DNA for the CDR3: TGTGCCAGCAGCCATGGGAGCGGAGCCTATGGCTACACCTTC. Translated, it gives CASSHGSGAYGYTF.